This T cell receptor beta chain was documented in a study of CD8+CD57+ T cells in acquired aplastic anemia (dated by TCRdb to 2016 to 2018). General notes on the study: Extracted DNA from sorted CD4+ and CD8+ cells averaged about 2.9 ug, ranging from roughly 0.17 to 27.4 ug. CD8+CD57+ expansion was defined as a frequency above the mean frequency observed in healthy subjects.

To note about this clonotype: The antigen it binds to is not known. Per-nucleotide qualities are absent, and no much larger clonotype sits a single base away.

Broader findings and caveats from the paper: Around 28 CD8+ CDR3 sequences were found to be shared between patients and controls, but these sequences appeared to be highly expressed in patients and within the immunodominant clones of the patients. CD8+ Simpson's diversity did not differ significantly between patients and healthy controls (P=0.060).

Expansion of CD8+CD57+ cells had been shown by flow cytometry in the patients chosen for sequencing. All patients had severe acquired aplastic anemia diagnosed by International Study of Aplastic Anemia and Agranulocytosis and Camitta criteria. No therapy had been received by the patients at the time of blood sampling. The study deep-sequenced TCR repertoires of sorted CD4+ and CD8+ blood T cells from severe aplastic anemia patients and healthy subjects. Patients were enrolled under clinicaltrials.gov protocols 00001620, 01623167, 00001397, 00071045, 00081523 and 00961064 in the USA. Ficoll-Paque density gradient centrifugation was used to isolate peripheral blood mononuclear cells. Before DNA was extracted, CD4+ and CD8+ T cells were sorted using either FACS or magnetic beads. TCR beta VDJ combination and CDR3 sequence profiling used genomic DNA as the template. TCR repertoire sequencing was run on an Illumina HiSeq 2000. In the original analysis: Repertoire assessment relied on Simpson's diversity index, CDR3 size and DJ length profiles, and TRBV/TRBJ rearrangement plots. The most abundant DNA sequence in the deep sequencing data was taken as the immunodominant clone. CDR3 amino acid sequences were checked for sharing across subjects and were also compared against the VDJdb database and published repertoires. TCRdb reanalyzed the raw reads on its own, using fastp at Q25 for trimming and MiXCR for clone calling, and kept in-frame beta chains. Every CDR3 protein is listed once, alongside the most common genes and DNA of its rows. None of the V and J calls come from the authors' own analysis; TCRdb made them. For this sample there are 310,000 or so distinct CDR3 sequences; approximately 58% appear just once. The ten largest make up 1.3% of the sample.

From its cysteine to its phenylalanine, the CDR3 spans 13 amino acids. Of all the DNA, just the CDR3 is kept, 39 bases in frame from base 1. The germline V gene (reference sequence) supplies CDR1 DFQATT and CDR2 SNEGSKA. V is cut by 6 bases and J by 5 bases, and the space between the germline ends is 11 bases. Sequencing input: sorted CD4+, CD8+, or CD8+CD57+ T cells (not recorded which) from PBMCs. This receptor chain uses TRBV20-1 and TRBJ1-6; the best D guess is TRBD1, with 5 bases matching. This sequence was found in a human donor with aplastic anemia. The nucleotide sequence reads TGCAGTGCCCGAGGACAAGATAATTCACCCCTCCACTTT. Translated, this gives CSARGQDNSPLHF.